The rows below give T cell receptor beta chains drawn from one sample of a study of vaccination and CD4 T cells after COVID-19. MiXCR, applied by TCRdb to the PCR reads, yields one record per CDR3 protein. The data hold 11,000 to 15,000 distinct CDR3 sequences, with around two fifths observed a single time. Their antigens remain unidentified. The specimen was cultured CD4+ T cells from blood. The receptors shown here come from a human donor with COVID-19. The CDR3 runs from the conserved cysteine through the conserved F or W. A D gene is named only where the DNA matches it firmly. Not every row has a clone size; where given, it reads once, few, many or a size class.

clone_size: few; v_call: TRBV7-6; d_call: TRBD1; j_call: TRBJ1-5; cdr3_nt: TGTGCCAGCAGCTTAGCGGGACAGGGTCAGCCCCAGCATTTT; cdr3_aa: CASSLAGQGQPQHF
clone_size: few; v_call: TRBV7-2; d_call: -; j_call: TRBJ2-3; cdr3_nt: TGTGCCAGCAGCTTAGAGGGACACAGCACAGATACGCAGTATTTT; cdr3_aa: CASSLEGHSTDTQYF
clone_size: -; v_call: TRBV29-1; d_call: -; j_call: TRBJ1-4; cdr3_nt: TGCAGCGTTGTGGACGGGGGGCGGGGTTCTGGTGAAAAACTGTTTTTT; cdr3_aa: CSVVDGGRGSGEKLFF
clone_size: few; v_call: TRBV7-6; d_call: TRBD2; j_call: TRBJ2-2; cdr3_nt: TGTGCCAGCAGCATAGCGGGGGTAAATGGCGGGGAGCTGTTTTTT; cdr3_aa: CASSIAGVNGGELFF
clone_size: -; v_call: TRBV2; d_call: -; j_call: TRBJ1-6; cdr3_nt: TGTGCCAGCAGTCCCGATGGGACGAGGGCACCCCTCCACTTT; cdr3_aa: CASSPDGTRAPLHF
clone_size: -; v_call: TRBV14; d_call: -; j_call: TRBJ1-5; cdr3_nt: TGTGCCAGCAGCCTAGCTGGAGGCAATCAGCCCCAGCATTTT; cdr3_aa: CASSLAGGNQPQHF
clone_size: -; v_call: TRBV2; d_call: TRBD1; j_call: TRBJ1-4; cdr3_nt: TGTGCCAGAGGACAGGGAGGGACTAATGAAAAACTGTTTTTT; cdr3_aa: CARGQGGTNEKLFF
clone_size: -; v_call: TRBV4-3; d_call: -; j_call: TRBJ1-1; cdr3_nt: TGCGCCAGCAGCCATTCCAGGGAGTACACTGAAGCTTTCTTT; cdr3_aa: CASSHSREYTEAFF
clone_size: -; v_call: TRBV19; d_call: TRBD1; j_call: TRBJ1-1; cdr3_nt: TGTGCCAGTAGTATTTTCCGAAAGGGGGACAGTCTACCCGAAGCTTTCTTT; cdr3_aa: CASSIFRKGDSLPEAFF
clone_size: -; v_call: TRBV7-2; d_call: -; j_call: TRBJ2-7; cdr3_nt: TGTGCCAGCAGCCCAGACCGGGGGTTCTGGTACGAGCAGTACTTC; cdr3_aa: CASSPDRGFWYEQYF